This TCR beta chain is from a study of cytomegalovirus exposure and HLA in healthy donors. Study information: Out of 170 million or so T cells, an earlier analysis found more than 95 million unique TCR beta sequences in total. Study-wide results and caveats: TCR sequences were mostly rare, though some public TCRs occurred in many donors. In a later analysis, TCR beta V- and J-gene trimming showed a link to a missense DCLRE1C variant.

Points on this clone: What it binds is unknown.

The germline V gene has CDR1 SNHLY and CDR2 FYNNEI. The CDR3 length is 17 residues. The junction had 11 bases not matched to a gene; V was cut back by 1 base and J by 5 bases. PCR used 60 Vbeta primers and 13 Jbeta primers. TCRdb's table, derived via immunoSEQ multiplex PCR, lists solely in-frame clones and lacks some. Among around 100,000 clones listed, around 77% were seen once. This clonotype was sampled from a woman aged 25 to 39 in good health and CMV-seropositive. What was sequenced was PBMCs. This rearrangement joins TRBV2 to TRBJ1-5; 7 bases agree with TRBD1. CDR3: CASSEGVGGGLHQPQHF. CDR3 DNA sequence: TGTGCCAGCAGTGAAGGGGTAGGGGGCGGCCTCCATCAGCCCCAGCATTTT.